A single sample gave rise to the 20 T cell receptor beta chains below, sequenced in a study of CD8 T cells in ankylosing spondylitis. In TCRdb, the 5' RACE reads were re-called with MiXCR into one record per CDR3 protein. Among about 210,000 distinct CDR3 sequences listed, 7% to 10% were seen once. Sequences were obtained from blood, either unsorted or a sorted T cell fraction (not recorded which). Receptor source: a female donor with ankylosing spondylitis or in good health (not recorded which).

On this clonotype: A much larger clone sits a single nucleotide away, making a read error possible. The chain joins TRBV28 to TRBJ2-3; TRBD2 aligns across 9 bases. Germline CDR1 is MDHEN and CDR2 is SYDVKM. The CDR3 extends over 16 amino acids. CDR3 DNA: TGTGTCAGCAGTTTCGGAGGGGCGGGAGGGGGAGATACGCAGTATTTT. Its translation is CVSSFGGAGGGDTQYF.

This clonotype was seen ten or more times. The DNA of the CDR3 is TGTGCCAGCAATGGACGGGGGCCCCACAATGAGCAGTTCTTC. Translating gives CASNGRGPHNEQFF. The chain uses TRBV5-5 and TRBJ2-1; D might be TRBD1 or TRBD2, each matching 6 bases. The CDR3 has 14 residues. Trimming pared 6 bases from V and 5 bases from J, leaving 15 bases between. Germline loops: CDR1 SGHKS, CDR2 YYEKEE (reference sequence).

In its sample, this clonotype was seen many times. The V gene is TRBV12-5, the J gene TRBJ1-2, with unresolved D. CDR3 length: 14 residues. Germline-derived CDR1 and CDR2 are LGHNT and FRNRAP. The V end lost 0 bases, the J end lost 6 bases, and 11 bases lay between the germline ends. The CDR3 loop is CASGLVFSGDGYTF. For the CDR3, the DNA is TGTGCTAGTGGTTTGGTATTTTCGGGCGATGGCTACACCTTC.

This clonotype was seen repeatedly, ten times or more. The chain uses TRBV20-1 and TRBJ1-1, with D tentatively TRBD1 (6 bases). In germline, CDR1 is DFQATT, CDR2 SNEGSKA (reference sequence). Trimming cost V 6 bases and J 0 bases, with 17 bases left between them. There are 15 residues in the CDR3. CDR3 loop: CSAHQPGHMNTEAFF. The CDR3 nucleotides read TGCAGTGCCCACCAACCGGGACATATGAACACTGAAGCTTTCTTT.

The chain couples TRBV7-9 to TRBJ2-2; no reliable D call. Trimming stripped 8 bases from V and 2 bases from J, with 12 bases between. The CDR3 runs 14 residues. Germline V lookup: CDR1 SEHNR, CDR2 FQNEAQ (reference sequence). CDR3 DNA sequence: TGTGCCAGCGGCCCGAGACTTAACACCGGGGAGCTGTTTTTT. It yields the protein CASGPRLNTGELFF.

Details on this clonotype: Given a much more abundant clone one base away, this may be a read error. The V gene is TRBV5-1, the J gene TRBJ2-5, with D tentatively TRBD1 (5 bases). This CDR3 region has 14 residues. CDR1 and CDR2 from the germline V gene are SGHRS and YFSETQ. The CDR3 DNA reads as TGCGCCAGCAGCTACGCCAGGGTACAGGAGACCCGGTACTTC. As protein: CASSYARVQETRYF.

About this clonotype: One base away lies a much larger clone, so this may be a sequencing read error. The J gene is TRBJ2-6, the V gene TRBV19; unclear D gene. The CDR3 runs to 16 residues. Germline V gene data show CDR1 as LNHDA and CDR2 as SQIVND (reference sequence). The CDR3 region has the DNA TGTGTCAGTAGTATCGCGGCAGACTCTGGGGCCAACGTCCTGACTTTC. It is translated as CVSSIAADSGANVLTF.

In this sample, this clonotype turned up many times. CDR3 sequence: CASSRRVVAGELFF. The CDR3 region has the DNA TGTGCCAGTAGCCGCAGGGTAGTGGCCGGGGAGCTGTTTTTT. This chain uses TRBV19 with TRBJ2-2, with D perhaps TRBD1 (5 bases). Germline V CDR1 and CDR2: LNHDA, SQIVND (reference sequence). The CDR3 is 14 residues long. Trimming took off 6 bases at V and 6 bases at J, with 14 bases between the two ends. The whole variable domain, remainder taken from reference TRBV19 and TRBJ2-2, is DGGITQSPKYLFRKEGQNVTLSCEQNLNHDAMYWYRQDPGQGLRLIYYSQIVNDFQKGDIAEGYSVSREKKESFPLTVTSAQKNPTAFYLCASSRRVVAGELFFGEGSRLTVL.

A remark on this clonotype: A much bigger clone sits one base away, suggesting this may be a read error. This chain links TRBV5-1 with TRBJ1-3; 8 bases are shared with TRBD1. Unmatched junction bases numbered 9, after V lost 4 bases and J lost 0 bases. CDR1 is SGHRS and CDR2 is YFSETQ in the germline V gene. The CDR3 length is 17 residues. The CDR3 DNA reads TGCGCCAGCAGCCCCTGGACAGGGTCCCTCTCTGGAAACACCATATATTTT. It codes for CASSPWTGSLSGNTIYF. Full variable domain (rest looked up from reference TRBV5-1 and TRBJ1-3): KAGVTQTPRYLIKTRGQQVTLSCSPISGHRSVSWYQQTPGQGLQFLFEYFSETQRNKGNFPGRFSGRQFSNSRSEMNVSTLELGDSALYLCASSPWTGSLSGNTIYFGEGSWLTVV.

This clonotype was counted many times. The J gene is TRBJ2-3, the V gene TRBV5-4; possibly TRBD2 for D (6 bases). This CDR3 region has 14 residues. CDR1 is SGHNT and CDR2 is YYREEE in the germline V gene (reference sequence). With 0 bases removed from V and 4 bases from J, the gap between germline ends came to 9 bases. The CDR3, as DNA: TGTGCCAGCAGCTTGGATACGGGGGCAGATACGCAGTATTTT. Its protein is CASSLDTGADTQYF.

This clonotype was seen many times. This sequence joins TRBV20-1 and TRBJ2-7, with 8 nucleotides matching TRBD2. Per germline, CDR1 DFQATT and CDR2 SNEGSKA (reference sequence). The CDR3 is 13 residues long. With V trimmed by 4 bases and J by 5 bases, 7 bases remained unmatched. CDR3 nucleotides: TGCAGTGCTAATTCGGGAGGGCTGAACGAGCAGTACTTC. Encoded protein: CSANSGGLNEQYF.

The sample holds a few counts of this clonotype. This chain links TRBV7-6 with TRBJ2-1; 10 bases line up with TRBD2. This CDR3 contains 17 residues. Unmatched junction bases numbered 3, after V lost 1 base and J lost 0 bases. The germline V gene has CDR1 SGHVS and CDR2 FNYEAQ. CDR3 in DNA: TGTGCCAGCAGCTTAGAGGCTAGCGGGGGCTCCTACAATGAGCAGTTCTTC. Translated: CASSLEASGGSYNEQFF.

This clonotype was recorded a few times. Its ends do not fully match the called genes, so a read error is possible. The chain uses TRBV11-2 and TRBJ2-7, with 7 bases fitting TRBD2. The CDR3 contains 12 residues. Germline V CDR1 and CDR2: SGHAT, FQNNGV. The CDR3 nucleotides are TGTGCCAGCAGCTTGCCTGACGGGAGGTTCAACTTC. It is translated as CASSLPDGRFNF.

Ten or more counts support this clonotype. The chain uses TRBV4-3 and TRBJ1-2; D is perhaps TRBD1 (6 bases). The V and J ends lost 1 base and 8 bases respectively, with 20 bases between them. This CDR3 has 16 amino acids. Germline values: CDR1 LGHNA, CDR2 YSLEER. The CDR3 coding sequence is TGCGCCAGCAGCCAAGTTAGAGGTCCGATGGGGGCGGGCTACACCTTC. Translated, it gives CASSQVRGPMGAGYTF.

This clonotype showed up many times. Here the CDR3 reads CSASADTQYF. CDR3 in DNA: TGCAGTGCTTCGGCAGATACGCAGTATTTT. The V gene is TRBV20-1, the J gene TRBJ2-3; D gene ambiguous. The CDR3 sequence is 10 residues long. CDR1 and CDR2 from the germline V gene are DFQATT and SNEGSKA (reference sequence). V was shortened by 5 bases and J by 4 bases, with 4 bases between the two germline ends.

In its sample, this clonotype was seen a few times. The V call is TRBV30, the J call TRBJ2-1; TRBD1 matches at 8 bases. CDR1 is GTSNPN, CDR2 SVGIG, per germline (reference sequence). Trimming at V came to 2 bases and at J to 9 bases, leaving 9 bases not matched to a gene. CDR3 length: 14 amino acids. CDR3 sequence: CAWSPMAGGTEQFF. The DNA of the CDR3 is TGTGCCTGGAGTCCTATGGCAGGGGGCACTGAGCAGTTCTTC.

Points on this clonotype: A much bigger clone sits one base away, suggesting this may be a read error. The CDR3 DNA reads as TGTACTAGTGGCCTGGGGGGCTCGAGCACAGATACGCAGTATTTT. Amino acid sequence: CTSGLGGSSTDTQYF. The chain uses TRBV12-5 and TRBJ2-3; tentatively, D is TRBD1 or TRBD2 (6 bases each). The length of the CDR3 is 15 residues. Per germline, CDR1 LGHNT and CDR2 FRNRAP.

This clonotype was seen a few times. The genes are TRBV7-9 and TRBJ2-3, with D unclear. CDR3 size: 12 residues. CDR1 and CDR2 (germline): SEHNR, FQNEAQ (reference sequence). The V end lost 4 bases, the J end lost 4 bases, and 6 bases lay between the germline ends. CDR3 DNA: TGTGCCAGCAGCTCGCTTGCAGATACGCAGTATTTT. It encodes CASSSLADTQYF.

This clonotype was detected ten times or more. The chain recombines TRBV10-3 with TRBJ2-1, with TRBD2 matching 11 bases. CDR3 size: 15 residues. The germline V gene encodes CDR1 ENHRY and CDR2 SYGVKD. V gave up 7 bases and J gave up 5 bases; unmatched junction bases: 7. The CDR3 loop reads CAITRGLAENNEQFF. As DNA, the CDR3 is TGTGCCATCACCAGGGGACTAGCGGAGAACAATGAGCAGTTCTTC.

The J gene is TRBJ2-3, the V gene TRBV4-3, with D hard to call. The germline gives CDR1 LGHNA, CDR2 YSLEER. CDR3 length: 14 residues. V shed 1 base and J shed 2 bases, with 7 bases lying between them. DNA of the CDR3: TGCGCCAGCAGCCAAGGAGGAGTCACAGATACGCAGTATTTT. This codes for CASSQGGVTDTQYF.